Given below is one TCR beta chain in context. The antigen is unknown. These data originate in a study of T cell repertoires in cytomegalovirus infection. One entry per CDR3 protein, called by TCRdb with MiXCR from the reads. Among 150,000 or so distinct CDR3 sequences listed, 32% were seen once. Regarding the study as a whole: Summed frequency of public TCR beta families distinguished CMV carriers with the relevant HLA. HLA-C-restricted TCR beta clonotypes specific for CMV led the ex vivo response.

CDR1 and CDR2 from the germline V gene are SNHLY and FYNNEI. The V gene lost 3 bases and the J gene lost 6 bases, with 6 bases spanning the gap. CDR3 length: 12 residues. This material consisted of CD8+ T cells from cultured PBMCs, taken from culture after CMV antigen stimulation. The clonotype was recovered from a human donor in good health (CMV status not recorded). Some clones in this sample may be carry-over from other donors' samples. V and J are TRBV2 and TRBJ2-4; D uncertain. CDR3 loop: CASSDTSNIQYF. CDR3 DNA: TGTGCCAGCAGTGATACGTCAAACATTCAGTACTTC.